The 19 T cell receptor beta chains below all came from one sample that was sequenced in a study of T cells after yellow fever vaccination (dated by TCRdb to between 2017 and 2020). Library preparation used 5' RACE. The reads were generated on an Illumina HiSeq 2500. TCRdb redid the processing of the public reads, applying fastp at Q25 and MiXCR, and retained in-frame beta chains. Rows merge per CDR3 protein into single entries with the most common DNA and genes. The sample has around 250,000 distinct CDR3 sequences on record, 6.9% of them singletons. The ten top clones hold over 0.65% of the sample. The treatment or condition label here, explained by the study, means: live attenuated yellow fever vaccine strain. The sequencing used CD4+ T cells sorted from PBMCs, collected 15 days after the yellow fever booster vaccination. The receptors stem from a man aged 25 to 40 who received the YFV17D yellow fever vaccine.

The chain has TRBV7-2 and TRBJ2-1; no reliable D call. The CDR3 sequence is 18 residues long. Germline lookup yields CDR1 SGHTA and CDR2 FQGNSA. The V end lost 5 bases, the J end lost 0 bases, and 20 bases lay between the germline ends. This chain's CDR3 is CASSKPHSASSSYNEQFF. The CDR3, as DNA: TGTGCCAGCAGCAAGCCCCACAGCGCCAGTAGCTCCTACAATGAGCAGTTCTTC.

The chain links TRBV20-1 to TRBJ2-7; 10 bases are shared with TRBD1. Germline V lookup: CDR1 DFQATT, CDR2 SNEGSKA (reference sequence). The V and J ends lost 5 bases and 5 bases, in that order; junction bases with no gene match: 6. This CDR3 has 13 residues. The CDR3 region is CSAGTGVSNEQYF. As DNA, the CDR3 is TGCAGTGCTGGGACAGGGGTCTCGAACGAGCAGTACTTC.

This clonotype was found many times. The chain recombines TRBV12-5 with TRBJ2-1; D possibly corresponds to TRBD1 (5 bases). The CDR3 sequence is 13 residues long. The V and J ends lost 6 bases and 7 bases respectively, with 13 bases between them. Germline V lookup: CDR1 LGHNT, CDR2 FRNRAP. The CDR3 loop reads CASGLTGGNEQFF. CDR3 coding DNA: TGTGCTAGTGGACTTACAGGTGGGAATGAGCAGTTCTTC. Looking up the rest from reference TRBV12-5 and TRBJ2-1 gives the full variable domain: DARVTQTPRHKVTEMGQEVTMRCQPILGHNTVFWYRQTMMQGLELLAYFRNRAPLDDSGMPKDRFSAEMPDATLATLKIQPSEPRDSAVYFCASGLTGGNEQFFGPGTRLTVL.

This clonotype was recorded many times. This chain uses TRBV20-1 with TRBJ2-3; D is uncertain. V lost 5 bases and J lost 4, with 7 bases in between. This CDR3 comprises 11 residues. Germline V CDR1 and CDR2: DFQATT, SNEGSKA (reference sequence). Here the CDR3 reads CSASLSDTQYF. CDR3 coding DNA: TGCAGTGCTTCGCTATCAGATACGCAGTATTTT.

This clonotype showed up many times. V gene TRBV25-1 combines with J gene TRBJ2-3; D not resolved. Trimming pared 3 bases from V and 6 bases from J, leaving 7 bases between. The CDR3 is 12 residues long. Germline-derived CDR1 and CDR2 are MGHDK and SYGVNS. CDR3 sequence: CASSEGRDTQYF. The CDR3 nucleotides read TGTGCCAGCAGTGAGGGAAGGGATACGCAGTATTTT. Full variable domain (rest looked up from reference TRBV25-1 and TRBJ2-3): EADIYQTPRYLVIGTGKKITLECSQTMGHDKMYWYQQDPGMELHLIHYSYGVNSTEKGDLSSESTVSRIRTEHFPLTLESARPSHTSQYLCASSEGRDTQYFGPGTRLTVL.

The CDR3: CSVEDRGRGLYEQYF. For the CDR3, the DNA is TGCAGCGTTGAAGATCGGGGACGGGGCTTGTACGAGCAGTACTTC. The chain is built from TRBV29-1 and TRBJ2-7; D possibly uses TRBD1 or TRBD2 (5 bases each). The CDR3 length is 15 residues. CDR1 and CDR2 (germline): SQVTM, ANQGSEA. The germline V and J ends were trimmed by 0 bases and 4 bases, with 16 bases remaining between them.

This clonotype came up many times. V is TRBV20-1 and J is TRBJ2-7; D is possibly TRBD1 (5 bases). Trimming shortened V by 3 bases and J by 2 bases, and 14 bases separated the two germline ends. This CDR3 spans 14 amino acids. Germline assignment: CDR1 DFQATT and CDR2 SNEGSKA (reference sequence). CDR3 in DNA: TGCAGTGCTAGGGACACCCTTCGAACCTACGAGCAGTACTTC. Protein product: CSARDTLRTYEQYF.

Only a few counts were recorded for this clonotype. V and J are TRBV4-3 and TRBJ2-7, with TRBD1 as a possible D gene (5 bases). CDR1 and CDR2 (germline): LGHNA, YSLEER. Deletions cut 0 bases from V and 4 bases from J, with 13 bases between. The CDR3 spans 15 residues. This CDR3 reads CASSQEGQGRYEQYF. The CDR3 bases are TGCGCCAGCAGCCAAGAAGGGCAGGGTCGGTACGAGCAGTACTTC.

This clonotype was seen ten or more times. This sequence joins TRBV14 and TRBJ2-1; D gene unclear. The CDR3 has 12 residues. The ends were cut back, 4 bases at V and 6 bases at J, with 7 bases in the middle. Germline V gene data show CDR1 as SGHDN and CDR2 as FVKESK. CDR3 sequence (DNA): TGTGCCAGCAGCCGGGTGGGCAATGAGCAGTTCTTC. This encodes CASSRVGNEQFF.

In its sample, this clonotype was seen once. A read error is possible here, since a much larger clone lies one base away. The CDR3 region is CSSSSAGHNQETQYF. CDR3 DNA: TGTTCCAGCAGTTCCGCGGGACACAACCAAGAGACCCAGTACTTC. The chain has TRBV5-6 and TRBJ2-5; D could derive from TRBD1 or TRBD2 (6 bases each). CDR1 is SGHDT and CDR2 is YYEEEE in the germline V gene. The CDR3 is 15 amino acids.

Ten or more counts support this clonotype. This chain joins TRBV2 and TRBJ1-4; D is perhaps TRBD1 (5 bases). The CDR3 length is 14 residues. Between the trimmed V and J ends, which lost 3 bases and 11 bases, there was a span of 16 bases. Germline-derived CDR1 and CDR2 are SNHLY and FYNNEI. CDR3 bases: TGTGCCAGCAGTGACCTTAACCGGGACCATAAACTGTTTTTT. This codes for CASSDLNRDHKLFF.

The chain joins TRBV7-2 to TRBJ2-3; D may be TRBD1 (5 bases). The ends were cut back, 0 bases at V and 5 bases at J, with 12 bases in the middle. From germline, CDR1 is SGHTA and CDR2 FQGNSA. This CDR3 contains 15 residues. The chain's CDR3 is CASSLAGAGQDTQYF. The CDR3 bases are TGTGCCAGCAGCTTAGCCGGAGCAGGACAAGATACGCAGTATTTT.

This clonotype was counted a few times. The germline gene is not matched at one end of the junction; a read error may be the cause. The V call is TRBV7-6, the J call TRBJ1-1, with TRBD1 matching over 7 bases. In germline, CDR1 is SGHVS, CDR2 FNYEAQ. The CDR3 contains 13 residues. The CDR3 here is CASSARDSSEAVF. In DNA form, the CDR3 reads TGTGCCAGCAGCGCCCGGGACAGTTCGGAAGCTGTCTTT.

CDR3 sequence: CSVAAGGRAQPQHF. As DNA, the CDR3 is TGCAGCGTTGCGGCGGGGGGACGGGCTCAGCCCCAGCATTTT. The genes are TRBV29-1 and TRBJ1-5; D is possibly TRBD1 (5 bases). The CDR3 spans 14 residues. Germline-derived CDR1 and CDR2 are SQVTM and ANQGSEA. The V and J ends lost 4 bases and 6 bases respectively, with 16 bases between them.

This clonotype was seen only a few times. The chain employs TRBV20-1 and TRBJ2-4; possibly TRBD2 for D (5 bases). This CDR3 is built from 14 residues. Trimming took off 6 bases at V and 7 bases at J, with 19 bases between the two ends. Germline CDR1 and CDR2: DFQATT and SNEGSKA (reference sequence). The CDR3: CSATSPWGDNIQYF. CDR3 sequence (DNA): TGCAGTGCCACAAGTCCCTGGGGAGACAACATTCAGTACTTC.

This clonotype was picked up many times. V and J are TRBV7-9 and TRBJ2-3; tentative D call: TRBD2 (5 bases). V was cut by 5 bases and J by 0 bases, with 12 bases left in between. The CDR3 runs 15 residues. CDR1 SEHNR and CDR2 FQNEAQ come from the germline V gene (reference sequence). The CDR3 spells CASSPLTTSTDTQYF. DNA of the CDR3: TGTGCCAGCAGCCCACTGACTACTAGCACAGATACGCAGTATTTT.

This clonotype has more than one count but fewer than ten. The J gene is TRBJ2-1, the V gene TRBV5-1; TRBD2 agrees at 14 bases. This CDR3 has 16 amino acids. J was trimmed by 7 bases and V by 4 bases; bases with no gene match: 7. Germline V lookup: CDR1 SGHRS, CDR2 YFSETQ. The CDR3 here is CASSPGGTSGSNEQFF. The CDR3 DNA is TGCGCCAGCAGCCCGGGGGGGACTAGCGGGAGTAATGAGCAGTTCTTC.

This clonotype was seen ten or more times. This sequence joins TRBV7-9 and TRBJ2-3; 11 bases fit TRBD2. CDR3 size: 16 residues. Germline V gene data show CDR1 as SEHNR and CDR2 as FQNEAQ (reference sequence). The J segment lost 5 bases and the V segment lost 4 bases, leaving 8 bases of the junction unmatched. In nucleotides, the CDR3 is TGTGCCAGCAGCTCCTTAGCGGGAGGGCCGGGAGATACGCAGTATTTT. This encodes CASSSLAGGPGDTQYF.

A note on this clonotype: With a much larger clone just one base away, this may be a read error. This chain links TRBV20-1 with TRBJ2-1, with TRBD2 matching 8 bases. The CDR3 is made up of 15 amino acids. Germline V lookup: CDR1 DFQATT, CDR2 SNEGSKA (reference sequence). CDR3 residues: CSASTSGRTYNEQLF. The DNA of the CDR3 is TGCAGTGCAAGTACTAGCGGACGGACCTACAATGAGCAGTTATTC.